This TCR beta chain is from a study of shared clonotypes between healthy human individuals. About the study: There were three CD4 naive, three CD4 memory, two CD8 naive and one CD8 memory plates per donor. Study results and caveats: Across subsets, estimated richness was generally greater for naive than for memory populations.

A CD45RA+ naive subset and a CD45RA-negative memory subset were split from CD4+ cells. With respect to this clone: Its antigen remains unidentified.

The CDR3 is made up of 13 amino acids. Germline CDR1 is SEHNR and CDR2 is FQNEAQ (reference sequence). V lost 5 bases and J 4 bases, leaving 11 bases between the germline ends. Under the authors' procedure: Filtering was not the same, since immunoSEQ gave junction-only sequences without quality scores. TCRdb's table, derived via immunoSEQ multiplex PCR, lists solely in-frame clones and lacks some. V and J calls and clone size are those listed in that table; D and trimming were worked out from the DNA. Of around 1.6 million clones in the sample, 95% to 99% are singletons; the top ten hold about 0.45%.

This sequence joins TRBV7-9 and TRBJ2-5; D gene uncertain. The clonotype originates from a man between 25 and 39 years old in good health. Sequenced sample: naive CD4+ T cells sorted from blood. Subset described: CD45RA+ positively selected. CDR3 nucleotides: TGTGCCAGCAGCGCCCTTGGCATAGAGACCCAGTACTTC. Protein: CASSALGIETQYF.